This TCR beta chain is from a study of prognosis after radiotherapy for stage I lung cancer. Background on the study: Patients were 10 to 15 men and a handful of women aged 53 to 84, median around 76 years.

Genomic DNA was subjected to two-round multiplex PCR for amplification of TCR beta CDR3. The use of primers specific to each TRBV and TRBJ gene characterized first-round PCR. TCRdb re-called the multiplex PCR reads through MiXCR, storing one row per CDR3 protein. This table holds roughly 15,000 distinct CDR3 sequences, over 40% found once. V was shortened by 0 bases and J by 7 bases, with 7 bases between the two germline ends. The CDR3 is 13 amino acids. In germline, CDR1 is DFQATT, CDR2 SNEGSKA (reference sequence). This clonotype was detected ten times or more. The rearrangement joins TRBV20-1 to TRBJ1-6; no definite D call. The input for sequencing was PBMCs, taken before or after stereotactic body radiation therapy (not recorded which). This TCR was sampled from a donor aged 50 or older with non-small cell lung cancer. CDR3 DNA: TGCAGTGCTAGAGACGGACTCAATTCACCCCTCCACTTT. Its translation: CSARDGLNSPLHF.